This T cell receptor (beta chain) comes out of a study of T cell changes during pregnancy in multiple sclerosis. CDR3 size: 13 residues. Assay: immunoSEQ multiplex PCR; the TCRdb copy retains only in-frame clones and omits some. The sample consists of 30,000 to 45,000 clones, 90% of them appearing once. The source is a female donor with multiple sclerosis, enrolled in a pregnancy study. The sample here was CD4+ T cells from peripheral blood mononuclear cells, taken in the third trimester of pregnancy. The gene calls are TRBV21-1 and TRBJ1-5; the D call in the table, TRBD1, was not verified against the DNA. TRBV21-1 represents a pseudogene. CDR3 amino acids: CASIGTANQPQHF. The CDR3 coding sequence is TGTGCCAGCATCGGGACAGCTAATCAGCCCCAGCATTTT.